Listed here are 29 T cell receptor beta chains from one sample, sequenced in a study of T cell repertoires in cytomegalovirus infection. Via MiXCR, TCRdb re-called the reads, giving one row per CDR3 protein. Among some 150,000 distinct CDR3 sequences listed, under 8% were seen once. The source material was PBMCs. The receptors here all came from a human donor in good health (CMV status not recorded). Some clones in this sample may be carry-over from other donors' samples.

This clonotype occurred many times. The rearrangement joins TRBV7-2 to TRBJ1-5; D remains unclear. This CDR3 contains 13 residues. Germline CDR1 SGHTA, CDR2 FQGNSA. Trimming left V 5 bases short and J 4 bases short, with 9 bases between. CDR3 residues: CASSPTRNQPQHF. The CDR3 nucleotides read TGTGCCAGCAGCCCGACCCGTAATCAGCCCCAGCATTTT.

V and J are TRBV5-5 and TRBJ2-2; perhaps TRBD1 as D (5 bases). CDR1 is SGHKS, CDR2 YYEKEE, per germline (reference sequence). The length of the CDR3 is 13 residues. V gave up 2 bases and J gave up 10 bases, with 12 bases separating them. The CDR3 bases are TGTGCCAGCAGCTTACCAGACAGCGCGGAGCTGTTTTTT. As protein: CASSLPDSAELFF. The full variable domain, completed using reference TRBV5-5 and TRBJ2-2, is DAGVTQSPTHLIKTRGQQVTLRCSPISGHKSVSWYQQVLGQGPQFIFQYYEKEERGRGNFPDRFSARQFPNYSSELNVNALLLGDSALYLCASSLPDSAELFFGEGSRLTVL.

In its sample, this clonotype was seen many times. V and J are TRBV7-2 and TRBJ1-5; 8 positions match TRBD1. Germline CDR1 and CDR2: SGHTA and FQGNSA. The CDR3 is made up of 14 amino acids. J lost 4 bases, V lost 3 bases, and 2 bases had no gene match. CDR3 sequence: CASSFRTGNQPQHF. CDR3 bases: TGTGCCAGCAGCTTCCGGACAGGGAATCAGCCCCAGCATTTT.

Ten or more counts support this clonotype. CDR3: CASSLAQGANQPQHF. In DNA form, the CDR3 reads TGTGCCAGCAGCTTAGCCCAGGGAGCAAATCAGCCCCAGCATTTT. This chain connects TRBV7-6 to TRBJ1-5, with a possible D match to TRBD1 (5 bases). V was pared by 0 bases and J by 4 bases, with 10 bases between. Germline V gene sequence: CDR1 SGHVS, CDR2 FNYEAQ. The CDR3 has 15 amino acids. Full variable domain (remainder filled in from reference TRBV7-6 and TRBJ1-5): GAGVSQSPRYKVTKRGQDVALRCDPISGHVSLYWYRQALGQGPEFLTYFNYEAQQDKSGLPNDRFSAERPEGSISTLTIQRTEQRDSAMYRCASSLAQGANQPQHFGDGTRLSIL.

This clonotype was counted ten times or more. The chain has TRBV6-2 or TRBV6-3 and TRBJ2-2; D not certain. Between the trimmed V and J ends, which lost 7 bases and 6 bases, there was a span of 9 bases. CDR3 length equals 12 residues. Germline V gene lookup returns CDR1 MNHEY and CDR2 SVGEGT. The CDR3 here is CASNLAAGELFF. For the CDR3, the DNA is TGTGCCAGCAACCTGGCGGCCGGGGAGCTGTTTTTT.

The table lists this clonotype with many counts. The chain couples TRBV5-8 to TRBJ2-5; D unresolved. The CDR3 runs 14 residues. V lost 4 bases to trimming and J lost 5 bases, with 15 bases between them. In germline, CDR1 is SGHTS, CDR2 YDEGEE. CDR3 coding DNA: TGTGCCAGCAGCAGACGTTTGGGTCTCGAGACCCAGTACTTC. It translates to CASSRRLGLETQYF.

In its sample, this clonotype was seen a few times. V gene TRBV7-2 combines with J gene TRBJ2-1; 7 nucleotides match TRBD1. The CDR3 contains 14 residues. V was pared by 7 bases and J by 5 bases, with 8 bases of the junction left unmatched. Looked up from germline, CDR1 is SGHTA and CDR2 is FQGNSA. The CDR3 region is CASIPDRLHNEQFF. The CDR3 DNA follows: TGTGCCAGCATCCCGGACAGGCTTCACAATGAGCAGTTCTTC.

The V call is TRBV7-2, the J call TRBJ1-5, with D possibly TRBD1 on 6 matching bases. Germline V CDR1 and CDR2: SGHTA, FQGNSA. V was shortened by 5 bases and J by 7 bases, with 15 bases between the two germline ends. The CDR3 length is 14 residues. CDR3 region: CASSIGQRGQPQHF. The CDR3 coding sequence is TGTGCCAGCAGCATAGGACAGCGGGGCCAGCCCCAGCATTTT.

This clonotype was counted ten times or more. CDR3 amino acids: CASREPGLPETQYF. For the CDR3, the DNA is TGTGCCAGCAGAGAACCGGGACTACCCGAGACCCAGTACTTC. The gene calls are TRBV6-1 and TRBJ2-5; 7 nucleotides agree with TRBD2. The CDR3 is made up of 14 amino acids. Germline V CDR1 and CDR2: MNHNS, SASEGT. V lost 6 bases, J lost 5 bases, and 9 bases stayed unmatched.

This clonotype was seen many times. This chain connects TRBV7-8 to TRBJ2-5, with D possibly matching TRBD1 (5 bases). Trimming pared 1 base from V and 1 base from J, leaving 13 bases between. CDR3 size: 16 residues. Germline-derived CDR1 and CDR2 are SGHVS and FQNEAQ. CDR3 region: CASSLDNQGPQETQYF. The CDR3 nucleotides read TGTGCCAGCAGCTTAGACAACCAGGGCCCCCAAGAGACCCAGTACTTC.

This clonotype was detected a few times. The gene calls are TRBV20-1 and TRBJ1-6; D may be TRBD1 (6 bases). Germline V gene data show CDR1 as DFQATT and CDR2 as SNEGSKA (reference sequence). This CDR3 has 16 residues. The germline V and J ends were trimmed by 0 bases and 10 bases, with 19 bases remaining between them. Written as DNA, the CDR3 is TGCAGTGCTAGAGATATTAGGGGGGGGTTTTCATCACCCCTCCACTTT. Translating gives CSARDIRGGFSSPLHF.

This clonotype was seen repeatedly, ten times or more. The chain combines TRBV28 with TRBJ1-2; possible D gene TRBD1, 5 bases. V gave up 5 bases and J gave up 3 bases, with 13 bases separating them. Looked up from germline, CDR1 is MDHEN and CDR2 is SYDVKM. The CDR3 is 14 amino acids. CDR3 sequence (DNA): TGTGCCAGCAGTCCATTCAGGGCCTACTATGGCTACACCTTC. Residues: CASSPFRAYYGYTF.

The chain has TRBV7-2 and TRBJ1-2; no clear D gene. V lost 5 bases, J lost 2 bases, and 6 bases lay in between. Germline V gene data show CDR1 as SGHTA and CDR2 as FQGNSA. The CDR3 totals 12 residues. CDR3 in DNA: TGTGCCAGCAGCCTATACAACTATGGCTACACCTTC. It is translated as CASSLYNYGYTF.

This clonotype was counted a few times. The chain recombines TRBV2 with TRBJ2-3, with 9 bases matching TRBD2. V shed 4 bases and J 13 bases; nucleotides not matched to a gene: 12. Germline values: CDR1 SNHLY, CDR2 FYNNEI. CDR3 length: 14 residues. The CDR3 bases are TGTGCCAGCAGTGGAAGCGGGGGGCGGTCGAAGGAGTATTTT. As protein: CASSGSGGRSKEYF. The full variable domain, with the rest looked up from reference TRBV2 and TRBJ2-3, is EPEVTQTPSHQVTQMGQEVILRCVPISNHLYFYWYRQILGQKVEFLVSFYNNEISEKSEIFDDQFSVERPDGSNFTLKIRSTKLEDSAMYFCASSGSGGRSKEYFGPGTRLTVL.

This chain uses TRBV20-1 with TRBJ2-7; D is perhaps TRBD1 (5 bases). V shed 1 base and J shed 4 bases, with 8 bases lying between them. CDR1 and CDR2 from the germline V gene are DFQATT and SNEGSKA (reference sequence). This CDR3 contains 12 residues. CDR3 region: CSARVKGYEQYF. CDR3 bases: TGCAGTGCTAGAGTCAAGGGGTACGAGCAGTACTTC.

The chain recombines TRBV2 with TRBJ2-3, with 10 bases fitting TRBD2. This CDR3 spans 14 amino acids. The germline gives CDR1 SNHLY, CDR2 FYNNEI. Losses at the gene ends were 10 bases for V and 4 bases for J; bases not matched to a gene: 8. CDR3 sequence (DNA): TGTGCCATCGAAGCGGGGGGGGCGTCAGATACGCAGTATTTT. Amino acid sequence: CAIEAGGASDTQYF.

Only a few counts were recorded for this clonotype. The chain combines TRBV20-1 with TRBJ1-5, with D tentatively TRBD1 (5 bases). This CDR3 is 14 amino acids long. Trimming took 5 bases from V and 3 from J, leaving 14 bases between them. Per germline, CDR1 DFQATT and CDR2 SNEGSKA (reference sequence). CDR3 amino acids: CSAFGGGINQPQHF. The CDR3 nucleotides are TGCAGTGCTTTTGGGGGGGGGATCAATCAGCCCCAGCATTTT.

This clonotype has ten or more counts. The genes are TRBV7-6 and TRBJ1-1; D perhaps matches TRBD1 (5 bases). Trimming removed 5 bases at V and 4 bases at J, with 20 bases between. CDR1 is SGHVS, CDR2 FNYEAQ, per germline. CDR3 length: 16 residues. The CDR3 sequence: CASSPRAKPSSTEAFF. The DNA for the CDR3 is TGTGCCAGCAGCCCCAGGGCTAAGCCATCGAGCACTGAAGCTTTCTTT.

There are many counts of this clonotype. J is TRBJ1-1 and V is TRBV29-1; 9 bases are a match to TRBD1. Germline V gene lookup returns CDR1 SQVTM and CDR2 ANQGSEA. V trimming: 5 bases; J trimming: 1 base; junction bases outside the gene matches: 2. The CDR3 is 13 residues long. DNA of the CDR3: TGCAGCGTTACGGGACAGGGGAACACTGAAGCTTTCTTT. Translating it yields CSVTGQGNTEAFF.

This clonotype showed up many times. V is TRBV7-9 and J is TRBJ1-2; tentatively, D is TRBD1 (5 bases). Trimming removed 9 bases from V and 2 bases from J, with 13 bases in between. CDR1 is SEHNR and CDR2 is FQNEAQ in the germline V gene (reference sequence). The CDR3 has 13 amino acids. CDR3 nucleotide sequence: TGTGCCAGTTCCGTTGGGGCAAACTATGGCTACACCTTC. This gives the protein CASSVGANYGYTF.

This clonotype was recorded many times. The chain couples TRBV28 to TRBJ1-5; no clear D. CDR3 length: 16 amino acids. With 7 bases removed from V and 6 bases from J, the gap between germline ends came to 22 bases. CDR1 is MDHEN and CDR2 is SYDVKM in the germline V gene. The CDR3 coding sequence is TGTGCCAGCACGCCCCGAACGGGAATGCGGGGTCAGCCCCAGCATTTT. Its translation is CASTPRTGMRGQPQHF.

This clonotype was seen a handful of times. V is TRBV29-1 and J is TRBJ1-1; D unclear. The CDR3 is 11 residues long. V gave up 6 bases and J gave up 11 bases, with 16 bases separating them. Germline assignment: CDR1 SQVTM and CDR2 ANQGSEA. The CDR3, as DNA: TGCAGCGTCTTAGGGTCAGCCACGGCTTTCTTT. Translating it yields CSVLGSATAFF.

This clonotype was counted at least ten times. The chain is built from TRBV2 and TRBJ2-2, with D possibly being TRBD1 (5 bases). Germline CDR1 SNHLY, CDR2 FYNNEI. The CDR3 extends over 13 amino acids. The V end was cut by 3 bases, the J end by 5 bases, with 7 bases between. The chain's CDR3 is CASSEQGTGELFF. In DNA, the CDR3 is TGTGCCAGCAGTGAGCAGGGAACCGGGGAGCTGTTTTTT.

This clonotype was seen at least ten times. The chain couples TRBV12-3 or TRBV12-4 to TRBJ1-3; possibly TRBD1 for D (5 bases). V lost 0 bases and J lost 0, with 15 bases in between. This CDR3 region has 18 residues. CDR3 protein: CASSLARGRVFSGNTIYF. CDR3 DNA: TGTGCCAGCAGTTTAGCGCGCGGCAGGGTGTTCTCTGGAAACACCATATATTTT.

This chain joins TRBV18 and TRBJ1-2; no clear D. V was clipped by 0 bases and J by 8 bases, with 13 bases between them. Germline CDR1 KGHSH, CDR2 LQKENI. The CDR3 is made up of 14 amino acids. The CDR3 coding sequence is TGTGCCAGCTCACCACCCCGCTGGATATACGGCTACACCTTC. Translation gives CASSPPRWIYGYTF. The variable domain in full, completed from reference TRBV18 and TRBJ1-2, reads NAGVMQNPRHLVRRRGQEARLRCSPMKGHSHVYWYRQLPEEGLKFMVYLQKENIIDESGMPKERFSAEFPKEGPSILRIQQVVRGDSAAYFCASSPPRWIYGYTFGSGTRLTVV.

The V and J genes are TRBV10-3 and TRBJ1-1; tentatively, D is TRBD1 (6 bases). This CDR3 contains 14 residues. Germline V gene lookup returns CDR1 ENHRY and CDR2 SYGVKD. V lost 4 bases, J lost 1 base, and 10 bases lay in between. CDR3 nucleotide sequence: TGTGCCATCAGTGTGAGGGGGGGGAACACTGAAGCTTTCTTT. Amino acid sequence: CAISVRGGNTEAFF.

This clonotype came up many times. V is TRBV7-6 and J is TRBJ1-2, with 8 positions matching TRBD1. In germline, CDR1 is SGHVS, CDR2 FNYEAQ. The V gene end was trimmed by 4 bases and the J gene end by 4 bases; junction bases not matched to a gene: 8. This CDR3 is 15 amino acids long. CDR3 DNA sequence: TGTGCCAGCAGCTCTCGGACAGGGATTTCCTATGGCTACACCTTC. Protein: CASSSRTGISYGYTF.

This clonotype showed up many times. This chain connects TRBV29-1 to TRBJ1-2; D remains unclear. The CDR3 is 12 residues long. The ends were cut back, 3 bases at V and 11 bases at J, with 16 bases in the middle. Per the germline V gene, CDR1 is SQVTM and CDR2 is ANQGSEA. CDR3 sequence (DNA): TGCAGCGTTGACCAGGCCCCTTCGGTTTACACCTTC. It codes for CSVDQAPSVYTF.

This CDR3 reads CSARDTLGKEAFF. CDR3 coding DNA: TGCAGTGCTAGAGATACGTTAGGGAAAGAAGCTTTCTTT. The chain is built from TRBV20-1 and TRBJ1-1; unclear D gene. Germline CDR1 and CDR2: DFQATT and SNEGSKA (reference sequence). With 0 bases removed from V and 8 bases from J, the gap between germline ends came to 13 bases. CDR3 length equals 13 residues.